Sequencing of this T cell receptor (beta chain) was carried out in a study of blood T cell repertoires in COVID-19 (dated by TCRdb to the early 2020s). Regarding the research as a whole: Samples covering the acute and convalescent phases of COVID-19 were provided by collaborators in the United States, Italy and Spain. The prospective study material was composed of cDNA or gDNA derived from T cells, B-cell-depleted T cells, or PBMCs. Subjects who had been exposed to COVID-19, were actively infected with it, or had recovered from it provided the deeply sampled blood TCRbeta repertoires that made up the dataset. The repertoires were made available in a free public database intended to serve as a resource for research on the immune response to SARS-CoV-2. Samples came from the ongoing ImmuneRACE study (first 160 participants) plus 1,254 subjects from 6 global collaborators. Sample metadata almost always included a de-identified subject ID, COVID-19 status, age in years and sex. Where available, HLA class I and class II types were obtained from metadata supplied by the sample provider rather than from assay-based typing.

Overall study outcomes, separate from this receptor: Clinical and demographic metadata were provided uncurated, with the amount varying by source and participant.

The germline V gene encodes CDR1 LGHDT and CDR2 YNNKEL (reference sequence). Trimming at the junction amounts to 4 bases on V and 3 bases on J, and the germline ends lie 9 bases apart. The CDR3 runs 14 residues from the cysteine to the phenylalanine. The DNA shown is the 42-base CDR3, in frame from base 1. TCRbeta CDR3 regions were amplified from genomic DNA using the immunoSEQ Assay, a bias-controlled multiplex PCR. In the authors' own workflow: The number of nucleated cells in each sample was estimated from the amplification of reference gene primers within the assay. To quantify the absolute abundance of each unique TCRbeta CDR3 rearrangement, sequence reads were collapsed and filtered. For each sample, productive Simpson clonality was calculated by taking the square root of Simpson's diversity index across productive rearrangements. Held by TCRdb, this immuneACCESS table contains in-frame sequences only and omits some clones. Under half of the omission traces to an unresolved V gene where checked; the cause of the rest is unknown. That table gives V, J and clone size, and the DNA gave D and trimming. This sample holds under 250,000 clones; 82% were observed only once. The top ten hold roughly 5.1% of the sample.

In Seattle, one collaborating source enrolled patients while the infection was active and tracked those patients longitudinally over the course of disease. The collaborating institutions used their own protocols to collect whole blood in K2EDTA tubes. For TCRbeta analysis, collaborator samples were shipped as frozen whole blood, as isolated PBMCs, or as DNA extracted from either sample type. Regarding this clone: What antigen it recognizes has not been identified. Base-call qualities are not available, and no considerably larger clone is one nucleotide away.

Material for sequencing was peripheral blood. The chain employs TRBV3-1 (or the pseudogene TRBV3-2) and TRBJ2-2; TRBD2 is possibly the D segment (6 matching bases). This sequence originates from a woman aged 70-85 years with COVID-19, enrolled during active disease. The bases are TGTGCCAGCAGCCGACTAGTAGACACCGGGGAGCTGTTTTTT. It encodes CASSRLVDTGELFF.